This is a list of T cell receptor beta chains from one sample in a study of blood T cell repertoires in COVID-19. Assay: immunoSEQ multiplex PCR; the TCRdb copy retains only in-frame clones and omits some. This sample yields 250,000 to 350,000 clones, of which approximately 85% are seen a single time; roughly 4.3% belongs to the top ten. Sequencing was performed on PBMCs or T cells enriched from blood (not recorded which). Source of these receptors: a woman aged 25 to 45 who had recovered from COVID-19. Both conserved end residues are part of each CDR3. The D gene is left open where the match is weak. Clone size is shown for a subset of rows, as once, few, many or a class of expanded clone.

d_call,j_call,clone_size,v_call,cdr3_aa,cdr3_nt
NA,TRBJ1-4,NA,TRBV7-8,CASSFSPGEKLFF,TGTGCCAGCAGCTTTAGTCCGGGGGAAAAACTGTTTTTT
NA,TRBJ2-2,NA,TRBV9,CASSVERYGELFF,TGTGCCAGCAGCGTAGAGCGGTACGGGGAGCTGTTTTTT
TRBD1,TRBJ1-2,NA,TRBV6-5,CASSRRQGRYGYTF,TGTGCCAGCAGCCGCAGACAGGGCCGGTATGGCTACACCTTC
NA,TRBJ1-1,NA,TRBV19,CASSITDPGEAFF,TGTGCCAGTAGTATAACAGACCCAGGTGAAGCTTTCTTT
NA,TRBJ1-2,NA,TRBV27,CASSLSLRELYGYTF,TGTGCCAGCAGTTTATCATTGAGAGAGCTCTATGGCTACACCTTC
TRBD1,TRBJ1-3,NA,TRBV29-1,CSVAGTDLNTIYF,TGCAGCGTGGCCGGGACAGACTTAAACACCATATATTTT
TRBD1,TRBJ1-5,NA,TRBV9,CASSDTGEDNQPQHF,TGTGCCAGCAGTGATACAGGGGAGGACAATCAGCCCCAGCATTTT
NA,TRBJ2-7,NA,TRBV6-5,CASSSQPGSREQYF,TGTGCCAGCAGTTCCCAACCAGGGTCTAGGGAGCAGTACTTC
TRBD1,TRBJ2-2,once,TRBV7-9,CASSHWTGGSGYNTGELFF,TGTGCCAGCAGCCACTGGACAGGGGGCTCAGGCTATAACACCGGGGAGCTGTTTTTT
NA,TRBJ2-1,NA,TRBV6-5,CASKSSGEQFF,TGTGCCAGCAAATCTTCGGGTGAGCAGTTCTTC
NA,TRBJ1-5,NA,TRBV6-4,CASSDPSWTASNQPQHF,TGTGCCAGCAGTGACCCCTCCTGGACAGCTAGCAATCAGCCCCAGCATTTT
NA,TRBJ2-7,few,TRBV28,CASSSYREDEQYF,TGTGCCAGCAGTTCGTACAGGGAAGACGAGCAGTACTTC
NA,TRBJ1-3,NA,TRBV24-1,CATSDFPQGNTIYF,TGTGCCACCAGTGATTTCCCACAGGGAAACACCATATATTTT
NA,TRBJ2-3,NA,TRBV27,CASRLTDTQYF,TGTGCCAGCAGACTAACCGATACGCAGTATTTT
NA,TRBJ2-7,NA,TRBV7-8,CASSPSRTEQYF,TGTGCCAGCAGCCCCTCCCGGACAGAGCAGTACTTC
TRBD2,TRBJ2-3,once,TRBV5-1,CASSFNLAGVTDTQYF,TGCGCCAGCAGCTTTAACCTAGCGGGAGTCACAGATACGCAGTATTTT
NA,TRBJ1-1,once,TRBV29-1,CSVGYRGTAYRVAFF,TGCAGCGTTGGATATCGGGGGACCGCGTATCGGGTGGCTTTCTTT
NA,TRBJ2-3,NA,TRBV28,CASRATDTQYF,TGTGCCAGCAGGGCAACCGATACGCAGTATTTT
NA,TRBJ1-6,few,TRBV7-9,CASSLQVESSPLHF,TGTGCCAGCAGCTTGCAGGTGGAAAGCTCACCCCTCCACTTT
TRBD1,TRBJ2-5,NA,TRBV11-3,CASSHRGKGETQYF,TGTGCCAGCAGCCACAGGGGGAAGGGAGAGACCCAGTACTTC
NA,TRBJ1-4,NA,TRBV18,CASSLLPNEKLFF,TGTGCCAGCTCCCTACTGCCCAATGAAAAACTGTTTTTT
NA,TRBJ2-6,NA,TRBV13,CASSPGPHSGANVLTF,TGTGCCAGCAGCCCAGGGCCCCACTCTGGGGCCAACGTCCTGACTTTC
TRBD1,TRBJ1-4,NA,TRBV11-2,CASSLSTGGGEKLFF,TGTGCCAGCAGCCTTTCGACAGGGGGGGGAGAAAAACTGTTTTTT
TRBD1,TRBJ2-7,few,TRBV5-1,CASSSRTGLSEQYF,TGCGCCAGCAGCTCCCGGACAGGGTTGAGCGAGCAGTACTTC
NA,TRBJ2-2,NA,TRBV11-1,CASTDRNTGELFF,TGTGCCAGCACGGACAGAAACACCGGGGAGCTGTTTTTT
NA,TRBJ2-1,NA,TRBV10-3,CAHALGGSNEQFF,TGTGCCCACGCTTTAGGGGGTAGCAATGAGCAGTTCTTC
NA,TRBJ1-2,NA,TRBV7-2,CASSLAQGYGYTF,TGTGCCAGCAGCTTAGCTCAGGGCTATGGCTACACCTTC
TRBD1,TRBJ2-3,NA,TRBV6-6,CASSYLATGGTDTQYF,TGTGCCAGCAGTTACTTGGCGACAGGGGGCACAGATACGCAGTATTTT
NA,TRBJ1-1,NA,TRBV6-5,CAIRSGSTEAFF,TGTGCCATACGATCGGGATCCACTGAAGCTTTCTTT
TRBD1,TRBJ1-2,NA,TRBV19,CASSYLTGGQGIYGYTF,TGTGCCAGTAGCTATTTGACCGGGGGACAGGGGATCTATGGCTACACCTTC